This T cell receptor (beta chain) was identified in a study of blood T cell repertoires in COVID-19. Whole-study context: Researchers got acute and convalescent COVID-19 samples from the United States, Italy and Spain. PBMCs, B-cell-depleted T cells, or T cells provided the cDNA or gDNA that made up the material.

The V gene's germline CDR1 is SGHTA and CDR2 FQGNSA. With 3 bases removed from V and 2 bases from J, the gap between germline ends came to 17 bases. This CDR3 is 17 amino acids long. As processed by the authors: Amplification with reference gene primers provided the estimates of nucleated cell counts. Assay: immunoSEQ multiplex PCR; the TCRdb copy retains only in-frame clones and omits some. V, J and clone size are those of that table, while D and trimming were read from the DNA. The sample consists of under 35,000 clones, 70% to 90% of them appearing once. The V and J genes are TRBV7-2 and TRBJ2-1; D perhaps matches TRBD1 (6 bases). The source material was peripheral blood. The receptor was isolated from a human donor in a cohort sampled during active COVID-19. Written as DNA, the CDR3 is TGTGCCAGCAGCTTTGTCCCTGGGACACCCACCTACAATGAGCAGTTCTTC. This sequence encodes CASSFVPGTPTYNEQFF.